These 8 T cell receptor beta chains were sequenced from one sample in a study of T cell responses to AZD1222 COVID-19 vaccine. Libraries were prepared by immunoSEQ multiplex PCR; TCRdb keeps only in-frame clonotypes and omits some of them. The sample lists some 120,000 clones; 90% were seen once. Source: peripheral blood, taken on day 0 of AZD1222 vaccination. These receptors were taken from an adult in good health.

V usage is TRBV5-1 and J usage is TRBJ1-2, with unresolved D. The V and J ends lost 0 bases and 3 bases respectively, with 3 bases between them. CDR3 size: 12 residues. From germline, CDR1 is SGHRS and CDR2 YFSETQ. Written as DNA, the CDR3 is TGCGCCAGCAGCTTGGGCGACTATGGCTACACCTTC. This gives the protein CASSLGDYGYTF.

J is TRBJ2-1 and V is TRBV7-3; 8 bases agree with TRBD1. Germline V gene lookup returns CDR1 SGHTA and CDR2 FQGTGA. This CDR3 comprises 15 residues. V trimming: 5 bases; J trimming: 4 bases; junction bases outside the gene matches: 7. In nucleotides, the CDR3 is TGTGCCAGCAGCCCCGGACAGGGTAAATACAATGAGCAGTTCTTC. Amino acids: CASSPGQGKYNEQFF.

The chain employs TRBV18 and TRBJ1-1, with 7 bases that match TRBD1. This CDR3 contains 13 residues. With 3 bases clipped from V and 4 bases from J, the junction kept 2 bases outside the gene matches. CDR1 and CDR2 from the germline V gene are KGHSH and LQKENI. CDR3 amino acids: CASSPGQATEAFF. DNA for the CDR3: TGTGCCAGCTCACCCGGACAGGCCACTGAAGCTTTCTTT.

This clone was found a few times. The rearrangement uses TRBV2 and TRBJ1-3, with TRBD1 matching over 8 bases. The CDR3 is 13 residues long. Germline V gene data show CDR1 as SNHLY and CDR2 as FYNNEI. The V gene end was trimmed by 4 bases and the J gene end by 4 bases; junction bases not matched to a gene: 0. The CDR3 is CASSGTGGNTIYF. The CDR3 nucleotides are TGTGCCAGCAGTGGGACAGGGGGAAACACCATATATTTT.

V and J are TRBV29-1 and TRBJ2-1; D tentatively fits TRBD1 or TRBD2 (5 bases each). CDR1 is SQVTM and CDR2 is ANQGSEA in the germline V gene. The V and J ends lost 0 bases and 9 bases respectively, with 24 bases between them. This CDR3 comprises 17 residues. The CDR3 region has the DNA TGCAGCGTTGAAGATCTGGGGGAGAATTTTTATAGCATTGAGCAGTTCTTC. It specifies CSVEDLGENFYSIEQFF.

This clone was seen only once. CDR3 sequence reads: CASTRSTYEQYF. CDR3 bases: TGTGCCAGCACTCGGTCAACATACGAGCAGTACTTC. The chain employs TRBV2 and TRBJ2-7; D call uncertain. V lost 7 bases, J lost 4 bases, and 11 bases lay in between. Germline V gene lookup returns CDR1 SNHLY and CDR2 FYNNEI. The CDR3 length is 12 residues.

The rearrangement links TRBV19 to TRBJ1-2; D possibly corresponds to TRBD1 (5 bases). With 7 bases removed from V and 4 bases from J, the gap between germline ends came to 10 bases. The germline V gene encodes CDR1 LNHDA and CDR2 SQIVND (reference sequence). The CDR3 sequence is 12 residues long. The CDR3 nucleotides read TGTGCCAGTACACTCGACAGCTATGGCTACACCTTC. Encoded protein: CASTLDSYGYTF. The full variable domain, its missing parts supplied by reference TRBV19 and TRBJ1-2, is DGGITQSPKYLFRKEGQNVTLSCEQNLNHDAMYWYRQDPGQGLRLIYYSQIVNDFQKGDIAEGYSVSREKKESFPLTVTSAQKNPTAFYLCASTLDSYGYTFGSGTRLTVV.

The rearrangement links TRBV5-6 to TRBJ1-2; D uncertain. Trimming cost V 4 bases and J 8 bases, with 15 bases left between them. The CDR3 loop spans 13 amino acids. The germline V gene has CDR1 SGHDT and CDR2 YYEEEE. The CDR3, as DNA: TGTGCCAGCAGCGGCGGGATATTGGGCGGCTACACCTTC. Residues: CASSGGILGGYTF.